The subject of this entry is one T cell receptor beta chain. This sample is part of a study of shared T cell receptors in the human thymus. The V gene's germline CDR1 is MRHNA and CDR2 SNTAGT. This CDR3 has 17 amino acids. V lost 2 bases and J 1 base, leaving 15 bases between the germline ends. The protocol was immunoSEQ multiplex PCR, while the TCRdb copy is restricted to in-frame clones and leaves out a portion. The sample shows under 850,000 clones, 88% of them seen only once. These sequences were also reported in another study, on human thymus T cells. That investigation notes: Thymus pieces cut out during corrective heart surgery were the tissue that was used. Thymic and blood repertoires appeared to show biased V and J gene usage.

The source is a boy under two years old with a congenital heart defect. The gene calls are TRBV6-4 and TRBJ1-5; D is possibly TRBD1 (5 bases). Material for sequencing was thymocytes. The CDR3 nucleotides are TGTGCCAGCAGTGACCTGGCAGGGCGTAGGAGCAATCAGCCCCAGCATTTT. Its translation: CASSDLAGRRSNQPQHF.